A selection of T cell receptor beta chains follows, all from one sample in a study of cytotoxic CD8 clonotypes in ibrutinib-treated CLL. Here immunoSEQ multiplex PCR was the method, and the copy in TCRdb shows in-frame clones only, minus some. This table has 130,000 to 150,000 clones, roughly 83% appearing once. The sequences come from PBMCs, collected after 12 months of ibrutinib treatment. All receptors come from a human donor with chronic lymphocytic leukemia. Each CDR3 is given with its conserved first and last residue. The D gene is left open where the match is weak. The size entry is marked missing in some rows and otherwise reads once, few, many or a size class.

CDR3nt,CDR3aa,v_gene,j_gene,d_gene,abundance
TGTGCCAGCAGTTACGTACAGCCTTACGTGGAGCAGTACTTC,CASSYVQPYVEQYF,TRBV6-6,TRBJ2-7,.,.
TGTGCCAGCAGCTCCCGGACGGGACCAACAGGGGCCGGGGAGCTGTTTTTT,CASSSRTGPTGAGELFF,TRBV11-2,TRBJ2-2,TRBD1,.
TGTGCCAGCAGTTTAATCACAGGGCATGGCTACGAGCAGTACTTC,CASSLITGHGYEQYF,TRBV27,TRBJ2-7,.,.
TGTGCCAGCAGCTTGCAGCGTACAGATACGCAGTATTTT,CASSLQRTDTQYF,TRBV5-6,TRBJ2-3,.,.
TGTGCCAGCCAGATAGGGACAGGGTCTGGAAACACCATATATTTT,CASQIGTGSGNTIYF,TRBV25-1,TRBJ1-3,TRBD1,.
TGTGCCAGTAGTCCCAGGGACAGGGACACTGAAGCTTTCTTT,CASSPRDRDTEAFF,TRBV19,TRBJ1-1,TRBD1,few
TGTGCCAGCTCACCACGGCCCCCAGGGGGCTTTTTTGTGCAGTACTTC,CASSPRPPGGFFVQYF,TRBV18,TRBJ2-7,TRBD1,.
TGTGCCAGCAGCCAAGCGGGGTACGGGGGTACCTACGAGCAGTACTTC,CASSQAGYGGTYEQYF,TRBV5-4,TRBJ2-7,TRBD2,.
TGTGCCAGTAGGGTCGGGCACAGGGGCCGGGTCTACGAGCAGTACTTC,CASRVGHRGRVYEQYF,TRBV19,TRBJ2-7,TRBD1,few
TGCGCCAGCAGCGACGGACTAGCGGGAGCGTGGGAGACCCAGTACTTC,CASSDGLAGAWETQYF,TRBV5-1,TRBJ2-5,TRBD2,.
TGTGCCAGCAGGGTGTGGGAGGGTTACAATGAGCAGTTCTTC,CASRVWEGYNEQFF,TRBV19,TRBJ2-1,TRBD2,.
TGTGCCACCAGCAGGGGACGGGCCAAGGGAACTGAAGCTTTCTTT,CATSRGRAKGTEAFF,TRBV15,TRBJ1-1,.,few
TGCGCCAGCAGCTTGCCGGACTCATTTTTCGAGCAGTACTTC,CASSLPDSFFEQYF,TRBV5-1,TRBJ2-7,.,.
TGTGCCAGCAGCCAAGATCTCGGACTAGCGGTCTACGAGCAGTACTTC,CASSQDLGLAVYEQYF,TRBV14,TRBJ2-7,TRBD2,.
TGTGCCAGCAGCCGCCCAGGGTTAGCCAAAAACATTCAGTACTTC,CASSRPGLAKNIQYF,TRBV7-2,TRBJ2-4,.,few
TGCAGCGTCCTTGGACGGCTGATGAACACTGAAGCTTTCTTT,CSVLGRLMNTEAFF,TRBV29-1,TRBJ1-1,.,once
TGTGCCAGCAGCACCGGGACAGGGGGCACCGGGGAGCTGTTTTTT,CASSTGTGGTGELFF,TRBV7-6,TRBJ2-2,TRBD1,.
TGTGCTTGTGAAGTTTGGGCTAACTATGGCTACACCTTC,CACEVWANYGYTF,TRBV30,TRBJ1-2,.,.
TGTGCCAGCAGCCAACAGGGCAATGAGCAGTTCTTC,CASSQQGNEQFF,TRBV6-5,TRBJ2-1,.,.
TGTGCTAGTGGTTCGATTGACAGGGATGGCTACACCTTC,CASGSIDRDGYTF,TRBV12-5,TRBJ1-2,TRBD1,.
TGCGCCAGCAGCTTGGGTCTTCGGGACAGTCTCACTGAAGCTTTCTTT,CASSLGLRDSLTEAFF,TRBV5-1,TRBJ1-1,TRBD1,once
TGCAGCGTTGAAAGGTCGGCAGGGGAAACTGAAGCTTTCTTT,CSVERSAGETEAFF,TRBV29-1,TRBJ1-1,.,.
TGTGCCAGCACCCTCAGTGGAGCGGGGGACAATGAGCAGTTCTTC,CASTLSGAGDNEQFF,TRBV9,TRBJ2-1,TRBD2,.
TGTGCCAGCAGCTTGGAGGTCCAGGGGGAGACCCAGTACTTC,CASSLEVQGETQYF,TRBV5-4,TRBJ2-5,.,few
TGTGCCAGCAGCACCCGACCCGGGACTAGCGGGAGTTACGAGCAGTACTTC,CASSTRPGTSGSYEQYF,TRBV7-9,TRBJ2-7,TRBD2,.
TGTGCCAGCAGCTTAAGGCCAGGCCAATATGAAAAACTGTTTTTT,CASSLRPGQYEKLFF,TRBV7-7,TRBJ1-4,.,.
TGTGCCAGCAGTTATAATTCGGGCAATCAGCCCCAGCATTTT,CASSYNSGNQPQHF,TRBV6-6,TRBJ1-5,.,.
TGTGCCAGCAGCCGGGGACGGGGGTCCTCTGGAAACACCATATATTTT,CASSRGRGSSGNTIYF,TRBV5-6,TRBJ1-3,.,.
TGTGCCAGCAGTGATCGGACTGGGGCCAACGTCCTGACTTTC,CASSDRTGANVLTF,TRBV2,TRBJ2-6,.,.
TGTGCCAGCAGCGCGACACGACAAAGACTAGCGGGGTCCGCGAACACCGGGGAGCTGTTTTTT,CASSATRQRLAGSANTGELFF,TRBV9,TRBJ2-2,TRBD2,.
TGTGCCAGCTCACCTATGGGCCCTACCGGTGATGCTGGGGCCAACGTCCTGACTTTC,CASSPMGPTGDAGANVLTF,TRBV18,TRBJ2-6,.,.
TGTGCCAGCAGCTTAGCGCCTGCTGGCTCCTACGAGCAGTACTTC,CASSLAPAGSYEQYF,TRBV7-9,TRBJ2-7,.,.
TGTGCCAGCAGTGTTTGGGACAGGGGCAATCAGCCCCAGCATTTT,CASSVWDRGNQPQHF,TRBV2,TRBJ1-5,TRBD1,.
TGTGCCAGCAGGGCCCGGGAAACGAGGGAAAAACTGTTTTTT,CASRARETREKLFF,TRBV6-5,TRBJ1-4,.,once
TGTGCCAGCAGCTTAGGCGGGCTAGCGGGAGCGCATACCTACGAGCAGTACTTC,CASSLGGLAGAHTYEQYF,TRBV7-2,TRBJ2-7,TRBD2,.
TGTGCCAGCAGTTTTCTTGTGGGCGTATATAGCAATCAGCCCCAGCATTTT,CASSFLVGVYSNQPQHF,TRBV27,TRBJ1-5,.,.
TGTGCCAGCAGCTTACTGGCGGGAGCCCCCTACGAGCAGTACTTC,CASSLLAGAPYEQYF,TRBV7-9,TRBJ2-7,TRBD2,.
TGTGCCACCGGAACGAGCGGGAGTAGGTACAATGAGCAGTTCTTC,CATGTSGSRYNEQFF,TRBV6-5,TRBJ2-1,TRBD2,.
TGTGCCAGCAGTGTGTGGGGACAGGGAATGAACACTGAAGCTTTCTTT,CASSVWGQGMNTEAFF,TRBV28,TRBJ1-1,TRBD1,few
TGTGCCAGCAGCTTAAGCGGGGGCGGTCAAGAGACCCAGTACTTC,CASSLSGGGQETQYF,TRBV7-9,TRBJ2-5,TRBD2,few
TGTGCCAGCAGCTTAGACGGACAAAGGTTCTATGGCTACACCTTC,CASSLDGQRFYGYTF,TRBV7-2,TRBJ1-2,.,.
TGTGCCAGCAGCTCCCGGGAAGGTGTAGAAGCTTTCTTT,CASSSREGVEAFF,TRBV11-3,TRBJ1-1,.,.
TGTGCCAGCAGTACTGTCCACAGGGGAGGCAATGAAAAACTGTTTTTT,CASSTVHRGGNEKLFF,TRBV27,TRBJ1-4,TRBD1,.
TGTGCCAGCTCACCAATAAGCACAGATACGCAGTATTTT,CASSPISTDTQYF,TRBV18,TRBJ2-3,.,few
TGTGCCAGCAGCGCCTCCCGAGAGACCCAGTACTTC,CASSASRETQYF,TRBV5-4,TRBJ2-5,.,.
TGCGCCAGCGGGGTACTAGCGGGAGGGCCCTCGGCGGCAGATACGCAGTATTTT,CASGVLAGGPSAADTQYF,TRBV5-1,TRBJ2-3,TRBD2,.
TGCGCCAGCAGCTTGAACCCGTATTCACAAACCGGGGAGCTGTTTTTT,CASSLNPYSQTGELFF,TRBV5-1,TRBJ2-2,.,once
TGTGCCAGCAGCTCGAAGGTAGGAGGCGAGACCCAGTACTTC,CASSSKVGGETQYF,TRBV5-4,TRBJ2-5,.,.
TGCGCCAGCAGCTTGGCCGGGGGAGGTCGGGGCACAGATACGCAGTATTTT,CASSLAGGGRGTDTQYF,TRBV5-1,TRBJ2-3,.,.
TGTGCCAGCCCGATCGGCGTCCATGGCTACACCTTC,CASPIGVHGYTF,TRBV6-4,TRBJ1-2,.,.
TGCGCCAGCAGCCAGACTAGCGGGAGGTTGGCAGATACGCAGTATTTT,CASSQTSGRLADTQYF,TRBV5-1,TRBJ2-3,TRBD2,.
TGCGCCAGCAGCTTGTTGGCCGAAACCTACGAGCAGTACTTC,CASSLLAETYEQYF,TRBV5-1,TRBJ2-7,.,.
TGTGCCAGCAGTTTATGGGGACAGGGGATTACTGAGCAGTTCTTC,CASSLWGQGITEQFF,TRBV28,TRBJ2-1,TRBD1,.
TGTGCCCCAGGGCAGGGGGACTACGAGCAGTACTTC,CAPGQGDYEQYF,TRBV6-4,TRBJ2-7,TRBD1,once
TGTGCCAGCAGCATACTAATAACAGGGAACGGCTACACCTTC,CASSILITGNGYTF,TRBV7-8,TRBJ1-2,.,few